Below are 8 T cell receptor beta chains sequenced from a single sample in a study of blood T cell repertoires in COVID-19. The assay was immunoSEQ multiplex PCR, and TCRdb's table has in-frame clones only and misses some. Here the sample spans 50,000 to 65,000 clones, around 88% being singletons. Source material: peripheral blood. The receptors derive from a human donor in a cohort sampled during active COVID-19.

The chain combines TRBV30 with TRBJ1-2; D gene ambiguous. The V gene lost 0 bases and the J gene lost 8 bases, with 13 bases spanning the gap. CDR3 size: 13 residues. Germline loops: CDR1 GTSNPN, CDR2 SVGIG (reference sequence). Written as DNA, the CDR3 is TGTGCCTGGAGTGTACGGAGCGCTGCGGGCTACACCTTC. It encodes CAWSVRSAAGYTF. The whole variable domain, remainder taken from reference TRBV30 and TRBJ1-2, is SQTIHQWPATLVQPVGSPLSLECTVEGTSNPNLYWYRQAAGRGLQLLFYSVGIGQISSEVPQNLSASRPQDRQFILSSKKLLLSDSGFYLCAWSVRSAAGYTFGSGTRLTVV.

The table lists this clone with a few counts. The V call is TRBV28, the J call TRBJ2-7; D is undetermined. Deletions cut 7 bases from V and 6 bases from J, with 19 bases between. The CDR3 spans 14 residues. Germline V gene sequence: CDR1 MDHEN, CDR2 SYDVKM. The CDR3 loop is CASITTRGGVEQYF. The CDR3 nucleotides are TGTGCCAGCATTACAACCCGAGGCGGCGTCGAGCAGTACTTC. Together with reference TRBV28 and TRBJ2-7, the CDR3 gives the full variable domain: DVKVTQSSRYLVKRTGEKVFLECVQDMDHENMFWYRQDPGLGLRLIYFSYDVKMKEKGDIPEGYSVSREKKERFSLILESASTNQTSMYLCASITTRGGVEQYFGPGTRLTVT.

The V and J genes are TRBV7-2 and TRBJ1-5; D is uncertain. V lost 3 bases, J lost 6 bases, and 9 bases lay in between. CDR1 SGHTA and CDR2 FQGNSA come from the germline V gene. This CDR3 is 13 amino acids long. This chain's CDR3 is CASSFTVGQPQHF. Here the CDR3 DNA reads TGTGCCAGCAGCTTCACAGTTGGTCAGCCCCAGCATTTT.

The chain combines TRBV6-2 or TRBV6-3 with TRBJ2-7; 7 bases are shared with TRBD2. J lost 2 bases, V lost 2 bases, and 3 bases had no gene match. This CDR3 region has 14 residues. The V gene's germline CDR1 is MNHEY and CDR2 SVGEGT. The chain's CDR3 is CASSYLGGAYEQYF. CDR3 DNA sequence: TGTGCCAGCAGTTACCTGGGGGGGGCCTACGAGCAGTACTTC.

The chain couples TRBV25-1 to TRBJ1-6; D is ambiguous. V was shortened by 3 bases and J by 4 bases, with 7 bases between the two germline ends. Per the germline V gene, CDR1 is MGHDK and CDR2 is SYGVNS. This CDR3 comprises 14 residues. CDR3 loop: CASSENQYNSPLHF. The CDR3 DNA sequence: TGTGCCAGCAGTGAGAACCAGTATAATTCACCCCTCCACTTT. Looking up the rest from reference TRBV25-1 and TRBJ1-6 gives the full variable domain: EADIYQTPRYLVIGTGKKITLECSQTMGHDKMYWYQQDPGMELHLIHYSYGVNSTEKGDLSSESTVSRIRTEHFPLTLESARPSHTSQYLCASSENQYNSPLHFGNGTRLTVT.

The chain recombines TRBV7-2 with TRBJ2-1; D might be TRBD1 (5 bases). The germline gives CDR1 SGHTA, CDR2 FQGNSA. Trimming pared 1 base from V and 10 bases from J, leaving 20 bases between. CDR3 length: 16 amino acids. In DNA, the CDR3 is TGTGCCAGCAGCTTAGATGGGGCCGCCCTGGCGGTAGAGCAGTTCTTC. Amino acid sequence: CASSLDGAALAVEQFF.

This clone occurred once. In DNA form, the CDR3 reads TGTGCCAGCAGCCGCTCGGGAGGGGATAATTCACCCCTCCACTTT. This translates into CASSRSGGDNSPLHF. This chain connects TRBV7-9 to TRBJ1-6; D perhaps matches TRBD1 (5 bases). CDR3 size: 15 residues. V gave up 5 bases and J gave up 5 bases, with 13 bases separating them. The germline V gene encodes CDR1 SEHNR and CDR2 FQNEAQ (reference sequence).

This clone was recorded only once. The rearrangement uses TRBV3-1 (or the pseudogene TRBV3-2) and TRBJ2-1; D is unclear. The V and J ends lost 1 base and 14 bases respectively, with 9 bases between them. The CDR3 extends over 11 amino acids. Germline CDR1 LGHDT, CDR2 YNNKEL (reference sequence). The CDR3 spells CASSQARQEFF. CDR3 sequence (DNA): TGTGCCAGCAGCCAAGCCCGTCAGGAGTTCTTC.